The present entry profiles one T cell receptor (beta chain) with its context. Antigen unknown. Germline V CDR1 and CDR2: MNHEY, SMNVEV (reference sequence). The CDR3 has 16 residues. V lost 9 bases and J lost 3; bases outside the gene matches: 17. This record comes from a study of cytomegalovirus exposure and HLA in healthy donors. PCR employed 60 Vbeta and 13 Jbeta primers. Only in-frame clones appear in the TCRdb table, and some are missing; sequencing was by immunoSEQ multiplex PCR. The sample lists 150,000 to 200,000 clones, about 80% occurring once. Study-wide points: No immune exposure information besides CMV serostatus was available.

The source of this sequence is a woman younger than 35 in good health and CMV-seropositive. The material sequenced was PBMCs. This chain uses TRBV27 with TRBJ2-7; TRBD2 matches at 7 bases. The CDR3 DNA reads as TGTGCCAGAAATGAAACTGGCGGGGGACGAAACTACGAGCAGTACGTC. Its protein product is CARNETGGGRNYEQYV.